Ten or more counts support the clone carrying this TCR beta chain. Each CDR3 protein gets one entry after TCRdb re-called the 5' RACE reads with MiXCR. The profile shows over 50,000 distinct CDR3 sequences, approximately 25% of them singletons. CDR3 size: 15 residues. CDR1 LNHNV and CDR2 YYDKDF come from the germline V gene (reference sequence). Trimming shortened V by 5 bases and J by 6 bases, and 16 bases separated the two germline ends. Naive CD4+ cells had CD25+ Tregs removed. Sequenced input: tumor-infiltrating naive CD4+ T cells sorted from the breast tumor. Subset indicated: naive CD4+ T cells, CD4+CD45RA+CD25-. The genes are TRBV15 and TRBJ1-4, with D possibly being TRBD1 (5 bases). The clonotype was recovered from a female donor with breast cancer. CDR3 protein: CATSPVGWGDEKLFF. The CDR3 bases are TGTGCCACCAGCCCTGTTGGGTGGGGGGATGAAAAACTGTTTTTT.